This T cell receptor (beta chain) was sequenced during a study of blood T cell repertoires in COVID-19. The overall study: Italy, Spain and the United States were the sources of the convalescent and acute COVID-19 samples. The cDNA or gDNA used as material had been derived from T cells, B-cell-depleted T cells, or PBMCs.

Germline V gene data show CDR1 as SGHTS and CDR2 as YDEGEE. CDR3 length equals 16 residues. About this clone itself: At one end, the junction sequence differs from germline, possibly due to a read error. Other DNA sequences within the sample encode an identical CDR3.

In the original analysis: Counts of nucleated cells, estimated from reference gene primer amplification, were obtained. TCRdb's copy holds only in-frame clones and misses some; the assay was immunoSEQ multiplex PCR. That table is the source of V, J and clone size, and D and trimming were worked out from the DNA. Altogether more than 95,000 clones are present, around 81% being singletons, with the ten largest covering around 4%. The clonotype comes from a woman in her forties or fifties with acute or convalescent COVID-19. Sample: peripheral blood. V gene TRBV5-8 combines with J gene TRBJ2-7; 12 bases agree with TRBD2. Here the CDR3 DNA reads TGTGCCAGCAGCAGCTTACTAGCGGGGGGCTCCTACGAGCAGTACTTT. Protein product: CASSSLLAGGSYEQYF.